These 24 T cell receptor beta chains came from one sample sequenced in a study of regulatory T cells in long-lasting Graves disease (dated by TCRdb to the early 2020s). The intended sense of this specimen's time point label: newly diagnosed GD, antithyroid drugs for less than 3 months. For both TCR sequencing and RNA sequencing, RNA was extracted from PBMCs in TRIzol. The library was made by multiplex PCR. TCRdb names Illumina HiSeq 4000 as the instrument used. iRepertoire HTBI primers and Arm-PCR amplification of CDR3 regions were used to construct TCR beta libraries. Using fastp at Q25 and MiXCR, TCRdb reprocessed the public reads and kept productive beta chains. A single entry per CDR3 protein holds the most common genes and DNA from its merged rows. Within this sample are about 430,000 distinct CDR3 sequences, with roughly 15% of them counted one time only. Clones ranked in the top ten supply over 7% of the sample.

These data also featured in a second study, about T cells in Graves' hyperthyroidism and ophthalmopathy.

This specimen consisted of peripheral blood mononuclear cells (PBMCs), obtained at new diagnosis, from a patient treated with antithyroid drugs. The receptors stem from a woman aged 35 to 49 with Graves disease. Donor details come from another sample of the same person, matched by shared clones.

This clonotype was detected many times. V is TRBV5-1 and J is TRBJ1-1, with D uncertain. Germline values: CDR1 SGHRS, CDR2 YFSETQ. The V gene lost 3 bases and the J gene lost 9 bases, with 15 bases spanning the gap. The length of the CDR3 is 13 residues. DNA for the CDR3: TGCGCCAGCAGCTCGGAAGATCCCCAGAAAGCTTTCTTT. This encodes CASSSEDPQKAFF.

This clonotype was seen a few times. The chain combines TRBV4-2 with TRBJ2-2, with TRBD2 identical over 12 bases. The CDR3 extends over 19 amino acids. The trim removed 0 bases at V and 1 base at J, leaving 6 bases unmatched. CDR1 LGHNA and CDR2 YNFKEQ come from the germline V gene. In DNA form, the CDR3 reads TGTGCCAGCAGCCAAGAGCTATCTAGCGGGAGGGGGAACACCGGGGAGCTGTTTTTT. It codes for CASSQELSSGRGNTGELFF.

This rearrangement joins TRBV6-1 to TRBJ2-5; D might be TRBD2 (5 bases). Per germline, CDR1 MNHNS and CDR2 SASEGT. Trimming pared 6 bases from V and 2 bases from J, leaving 25 bases between. The CDR3 length is 18 residues. The CDR3 nucleotides are TGTGCCAGCAGCTCTCAAGGAGGAGTGTGGAGGAGGCAAGAGACCCAGTACTTC. The encoded protein is CASSSQGGVWRRQETQYF.

Many counts were recorded for this clonotype. This chain links TRBV20-1 with TRBJ1-4; tentative D call: TRBD1 (5 bases). CDR3 length: 15 amino acids. The V end was cut by 5 bases, the J end by 7 bases, with 20 bases between. Germline loops: CDR1 DFQATT, CDR2 SNEGSKA (reference sequence). CDR3 region: CSALLPGAPREKLFF. CDR3 sequence (DNA): TGCAGTGCTCTCCTCCCCGGGGCGCCCCGTGAAAAACTGTTTTTT.

Here the CDR3 DNA reads TGTGCCAGCAGTGGGGCTAGCGGGAACACCGGGGAGCTGTTTTTT. Its translation is CASSGASGNTGELFF. V and J are TRBV2 and TRBJ2-2; 7 bases are shared with TRBD2. Germline assignment: CDR1 SNHLY and CDR2 FYNNEI. V lost 4 bases, J lost 1 base, and 3 bases stayed unmatched. The CDR3 length is 15 residues.

Many counts were recorded for this clonotype. The chain is built from TRBV7-2 and TRBJ2-3; 11 bases line up with TRBD2. Trimming took 6 bases from V and 5 from J; bases not matched to a gene: 19. This CDR3 comprises 19 residues. Germline values: CDR1 SGHTA, CDR2 FQGNSA. CDR3 region: CASRPPGLAAFSSGDTQYF. In DNA form, the CDR3 reads TGTGCCAGCAGACCCCCGGGACTAGCGGCTTTTTCCTCGGGAGATACGCAGTATTTT.

The table lists this clonotype with many counts. V is TRBV12-3 or TRBV12-4 and J is TRBJ2-5; 7 nucleotides agree with TRBD1. The CDR3 consists of 16 residues. The V and J ends lost 3 bases and 3 bases, in that order; junction bases with no gene match: 10. The CDR3 DNA reads TGTGCCAGCAGTTTTAGCGTCCGACAGGGAGAAGAGACCCAGTACTTC. Its translation is CASSFSVRQGEETQYF.

In its sample, this clonotype was seen many times. The rearrangement joins TRBV12-3 or TRBV12-4 to TRBJ2-1; 13 positions match TRBD2. The CDR3 covers 15 residues. The V and J ends lost 6 bases and 5 bases, in that order; junction bases with no gene match: 4. The CDR3 DNA follows: TGTGCCAGCAGACTGGGACTAGCGGGAAACAATGAGCAGTTCTTC. Translating it yields CASRLGLAGNNEQFF.

This clonotype was recorded many times. J is TRBJ2-5 and V is TRBV4-1; TRBD2 agrees at 11 bases. The CDR3 extends over 15 amino acids. Germline-derived CDR1 and CDR2 are MGHRA and YSYEKL. Trimming cost V 1 base and J 5 bases; bases outside gene matches: 3. The CDR3 loop is CASSQVGLAAETQYF. The CDR3 bases are TGCGCCAGCAGCCAAGTGGGACTAGCGGCGGAGACCCAGTACTTC.

This clonotype was picked up many times. The J gene is TRBJ2-4, the V gene TRBV11-2, with D possibly TRBD2 on 6 matching bases. This CDR3 has 18 amino acids. The germline CDR1 and CDR2 sequences are SGHAT and FQNNGV. Between the trimmed V and J ends, which lost 1 base and 1 base, there was a span of 17 bases. CDR3 coding DNA: TGTGCCAGCAGCTTAGGCAGGGTCTCGGGGGAGGCCAAAAACATTCAGTACTTC. Its translation: CASSLGRVSGEAKNIQYF. The full variable domain, with the rest looked up from reference TRBV11-2 and TRBJ2-4, is EAGVAQSPRYKIIEKRQSVAFWCNPISGHATLYWYQQILGQGPKLLIQFQNNGVVDDSQLPKDRFSAERLKGVDSTLKIQPAKLEDSAVYLCASSLGRVSGEAKNIQYFGAGTRLSVL.

This clonotype was counted at least ten times. The CDR3 nucleotides are TGCAGTGCTAGAGATTTGCAGAATGAAAAACTGTTTTTT. Encoded protein: CSARDLQNEKLFF. This chain links TRBV20-1 with TRBJ1-4; D unclear. Trimming shortened V by 0 bases and J by 5 bases, and 7 bases separated the two germline ends. CDR1 and CDR2 (germline): DFQATT, SNEGSKA (reference sequence). The CDR3 contains 13 residues.

This clonotype was picked up many times. The CDR3 DNA reads TGTGCCAGCAGATCTGGGACAACCCAAGAGACCCAGTACTTC. Protein: CASRSGTTQETQYF. The chain recombines TRBV2 with TRBJ2-5; TRBD1 is a possible D gene (6 bases). The CDR3 runs to 14 residues. V shed 6 bases and J shed 1 base, with 12 bases lying between them. Germline V gene data show CDR1 as SNHLY and CDR2 as FYNNEI. Based on the CDR3 plus reference TRBV2 and TRBJ2-5, the full variable domain is EPEVTQTPSHQVTQMGQEVILRCVPISNHLYFYWYRQILGQKVEFLVSFYNNEISEKSEIFDDQFSVERPDGSNFTLKIRSTKLEDSAMYFCASRSGTTQETQYFGPGTRLLVL.

The genes are TRBV4-1 and TRBJ2-1, with TRBD2 matching over 9 bases. The CDR3 contains 16 residues. With V trimmed by 0 bases and J by 9 bases, 9 bases remained unmatched. The germline CDR1 and CDR2 sequences are MGHRA and YSYEKL. CDR3 protein: CASSQERLAGVGEQFF. The DNA of the CDR3 is TGCGCCAGCAGCCAAGAAAGATTAGCGGGAGTTGGTGAGCAGTTCTTC.

This clonotype was observed a handful of times. The chain has TRBV28 and TRBJ2-6; unclear D gene. The CDR3 consists of 17 residues. The germline gives CDR1 MDHEN, CDR2 SYDVKM. Deletions cut 2 bases from V and 0 bases from J, with 11 bases between. CDR3 DNA sequence: TGTGCCAGCAGTTTAACATCGACGATCTCTGGGGCCAACGTCCTGACTTTC. It yields the protein CASSLTSTISGANVLTF.

The rearrangement uses TRBV5-1 and TRBJ2-5; 9 bases line up with TRBD2. The V gene end was trimmed by 4 bases and the J gene end by 3 bases; junction bases not matched to a gene: 7. Germline V gives CDR1 SGHRS, CDR2 YFSETQ. There are 15 residues in the CDR3. The CDR3 DNA is TGCGCCAGCAGCCTGGGGGTAGCGGGAGAAGAGACCCAGTACTTC. Amino acid sequence: CASSLGVAGEETQYF.

In its sample, this clonotype was seen many times. The rearrangement joins TRBV10-1 to TRBJ2-1; either TRBD1 or TRBD2 may fit D (5 bases each). CDR3 length: 16 amino acids. CDR1 and CDR2 from the germline V gene are WNHNN and SYGVQD (reference sequence). V was clipped by 0 bases and J by 5 bases, with 14 bases between them. CDR3 nucleotides: TGCGCCAGCAGTGAGTCGAGATGGGACGGGGACAATGAGCAGTTCTTC. Translation: CASSESRWDGDNEQFF.

The V gene is TRBV10-2, the J gene TRBJ1-5; a possible D gene is TRBD1 (6 bases). With 6 bases removed from V and 3 bases from J, the gap between germline ends came to 12 bases. This CDR3 comprises 14 residues. Germline CDR1 reads WSHSY; CDR2 reads SAAADI. The CDR3 region is CASSDDRYNQPQHF. The CDR3 bases are TGCGCCAGCAGCGATGACAGGTACAATCAGCCCCAGCATTTT.

This clonotype was picked up many times. J is TRBJ1-2 and V is TRBV20-1, with 11 bases that match TRBD1. Germline V lookup: CDR1 DFQATT, CDR2 SNEGSKA (reference sequence). This CDR3 spans 16 amino acids. The V and J ends lost 5 bases and 3 bases, in that order; junction bases with no gene match: 11. CDR3 nucleotide sequence: TGCAGTGCTTCCGGGACAGGGGGAGAGGAATACTATGGCTACACCTTC. It yields the protein CSASGTGGEEYYGYTF.

This clonotype was found a few times. The chain couples TRBV20-1 to TRBJ1-5; D perhaps matches TRBD1 (5 bases). Trimming cost V 5 bases and J 0 bases, with 11 bases left between them. The germline V gene has CDR1 DFQATT and CDR2 SNEGSKA (reference sequence). The CDR3 covers 14 residues. The CDR3 sequence: CSAEQVDSNQPQHF. In DNA, the CDR3 is TGCAGTGCTGAACAGGTGGATAGCAATCAGCCCCAGCATTTT.

This clonotype has ten or more counts. The V call is TRBV20-1, the J call TRBJ2-5; 8 nucleotides align to TRBD1. CDR1 DFQATT and CDR2 SNEGSKA come from the germline V gene (reference sequence). CDR3 length: 13 amino acids. J was trimmed by 3 bases and V by 5 bases; bases with no gene match: 5. The DNA of the CDR3 is TGCAGTGCTCCAACGACAGGGGAAGAGACCCAGTACTTC. This sequence encodes CSAPTTGEETQYF.

This clonotype was counted ten times or more. The rearrangement uses TRBV20-1 and TRBJ2-5, with D hard to call. Trimming took 6 bases from V and 2 from J, leaving 10 bases between them. Germline CDR1 and CDR2: DFQATT and SNEGSKA (reference sequence). The CDR3 spans 12 residues. For the CDR3, the DNA is TGCAGTGCGCGGCCGAGTCAAGAGACCCAGTACTTC. Its translation is CSARPSQETQYF.

Many counts were recorded for this clonotype. V gene TRBV2 combines with J gene TRBJ1-4; possibly TRBD1 for D (6 bases). Trimming took 5 bases from V and 3 from J, leaving 7 bases between them. The CDR3 runs 13 residues. Germline CDR1 SNHLY, CDR2 FYNNEI. CDR3 sequence reads: CASSWTANEKLFF. The CDR3, as DNA: TGTGCCAGCAGTTGGACAGCTAATGAAAAACTGTTTTTT.

In its sample, this clonotype was seen many times. The genes are TRBV12-3 or TRBV12-4 and TRBJ2-7; D is perhaps TRBD1 (6 bases). CDR3 size: 13 residues. The ends were cut back, 10 bases at V and 0 bases at J, with 13 bases in the middle. The CDR3 loop is CATRDTHSYEQYF. The CDR3 DNA reads TGTGCCACCAGGGACACTCACTCCTACGAGCAGTACTTC.

This clonotype was seen ten or more times. The genes are TRBV7-9 and TRBJ2-3; D might be TRBD2 (6 bases). Germline-derived CDR1 and CDR2 are SEHNR and FQNEAQ (reference sequence). CDR3 length equals 13 residues. V was trimmed by 2 bases and J by 5 bases, leaving 8 bases between them. The DNA of the CDR3 is TGTGCCAGCAGCTTACGGGAGAGAGATACGCAGTATTTT. This gives the protein CASSLRERDTQYF.